A selection of T cell receptor beta chains follows, all from one sample in a study of OX40 agonist ivuxolimab in advanced cancers. Here immunoSEQ multiplex PCR was the method, and the copy in TCRdb shows in-frame clones only, minus some. The sample lists tens of thousands of clones, roughly nine tenths occurring once. The source material was CD4+ or CD8+ T cells sorted from blood, sampled in a trial of the OX40 agonist ivuxolimab. The receptor set was obtained from an adult with an advanced solid tumor such as melanoma, head and neck, liver or kidney cancer. The CDR3 runs from the conserved cysteine through the conserved F or W. The order of the fields is D gene, V gene, clone size, CDR3 length, J gene, CDR3 DNA, CDR3 protein. D genes are given only for firm matches. Not every row has a clone size; where given, it reads once, few, many or a size class.

NA	TRBV7-3	once	13	TRBJ2-2	TGTGCCAGCAGCTCTATGAACACCGGGGAGCTGTTTTTT	CASSSMNTGELFF
TRBD1	TRBV11-3	once	15	TRBJ2-7	TGTGCCAGCAGCCTCGGGGGGACAGGGGGCGAGGAGCAGTACTTC	CASSLGGTGGEEQYF
NA	TRBV7-9	NA	17	TRBJ1-1	TGTGCCAGCAGCCCCTCGAGGGCGAGGGCAGGCTACACTGAAGCTTTCTTT	CASSPSRARAGYTEAFF
TRBD1	TRBV27	once	17	TRBJ2-6	TGTGCCAGCAGCCTCGGACAGGGTTGGACTGGGGCCAACGTCCTGACTTTC	CASSLGQGWTGANVLTF
NA	TRBV5-1	NA	15	TRBJ2-6	TGCGCCAGCAGCTTGGGGCCACTTGGGGCCAACGTCCTGACTTTC	CASSLGPLGANVLTF
TRBD1	TRBV29-1	few	14	TRBJ1-5	TGCAGCGTCTGGACAGGGGGCGGCAATCAGCCCCAGCATTTT	CSVWTGGGNQPQHF
TRBD2	TRBV5-1	once	15	TRBJ2-5	TGCGCCAGCAGCTTGCTAGCGGGAGGGGCACAGACCCAGTACTTC	CASSLLAGGAQTQYF
TRBD1	TRBV7-9	NA	16	TRBJ1-2	TGTGCCAGCAGCCTTCCTCTGACAGGGAGCCGTGGGGGCTACACCTTC	CASSLPLTGSRGGYTF
NA	TRBV28	NA	14	TRBJ1-1	TGTGCCAGCAGCTCCCCTTCCGAGGGATATGAAGCTTTCTTT	CASSSPSEGYEAFF
NA	TRBV18	few	14	TRBJ2-3	TGTGCCAGCTCACCCCGAAGCCAGGGAGATACGCAGTATTTT	CASSPRSQGDTQYF
TRBD1	TRBV18	NA	15	TRBJ2-7	TGTGCCAGCTCACCTTCGACAGGGGGTGTCTACGAGCAGTACTTC	CASSPSTGGVYEQYF
TRBD2	TRBV28	NA	15	TRBJ2-7	TGTGCCAGCAGTTCGACTAGCGGAGGGGCACGCGAGCAGTACTTC	CASSSTSGGAREQYF
TRBD1	TRBV5-1	NA	15	TRBJ1-2	TGCGCCAGCAGCTTGGCAGGGGGCCCAAACTATGGCTACACCTTC	CASSLAGGPNYGYTF
NA	TRBV29-1	NA	17	TRBJ1-2	TGCAGCGTCCAACCTAACGGCAGGGCCCCTTCCCTATATGGCTACACCTTC	CSVQPNGRAPSLYGYTF
NA	TRBV28	NA	12	TRBJ1-5	TGTGCCAGCAGGGATTATAATCAGCCCCAGCATTTT	CASRDYNQPQHF
NA	TRBV10-3	NA	14	TRBJ1-1	TGTGCCATCAGGGCGGATATAATGAACACTGAAGCTTTCTTT	CAIRADIMNTEAFF
NA	TRBV13	few	17	TRBJ1-1	TGTGCCAGCCAAAGGGCAGGGGTCTTTTATCCGAACACTGAAGCTTTCTTT	CASQRAGVFYPNTEAFF
NA	TRBV7-9	NA	16	TRBJ1-2	TGTGCCAGCAGCTTAGGCCCCAGGTCGAGTAACTATGGCTACACCTTC	CASSLGPRSSNYGYTF
NA	TRBV28	NA	13	TRBJ1-2	TGTGCCAGCAGTTTCGCAGGGGAGCATGGCTACACCTTC	CASSFAGEHGYTF
NA	TRBV6-1	NA	15	TRBJ1-6	TGTGCCAGCTGTGAAGTTAGCTCCTATAATTCACCCCTCCACTTT	CASCEVSSYNSPLHF
NA	TRBV2	NA	15	TRBJ2-1	TGTGCCAGCAGTCTGTCCGCAGGCACTTACAATGAGCAGTTCTTC	CASSLSAGTYNEQFF
NA	TRBV11-2	NA	12	TRBJ1-1	TGTGCCAGCAGGGGACAGAACACTGAAGCTTTCTTT	CASRGQNTEAFF
TRBD1	TRBV28	NA	15	TRBJ2-7	TGTGCCAGCAGTTTGGGGGGACAGGGGTCCTACGAGCAGTACTTC	CASSLGGQGSYEQYF
NA	TRBV5-1	once	15	TRBJ2-6	TGCGCCAGCAGCTCCCAGGGCTCTGGGGCCAACGTCCTGACTTTC	CASSSQGSGANVLTF
NA	TRBV29-1	NA	13	TRBJ1-5	TGCAGCGTTCGTCGGGGCGACAATCAGCCCCAGCATTTT	CSVRRGDNQPQHF
NA	TRBV13	NA	13	TRBJ2-3	TGTGCCAGCAGACCTAAGGGGAGCCCCCCGCAGTATTTT	CASRPKGSPPQYF
TRBD1	TRBV15	NA	17	TRBJ2-2	TGTGCCACCAGCGGGGGACAGGGGGCTATCGACACCGGGGAGCTGTTTTTT	CATSGGQGAIDTGELFF
TRBD1	TRBV27	NA	15	TRBJ1-4	TGTGCCAGCAGTCTCAGGACAGGGGTTGGCGAAAAACTGTTTTTT	CASSLRTGVGEKLFF